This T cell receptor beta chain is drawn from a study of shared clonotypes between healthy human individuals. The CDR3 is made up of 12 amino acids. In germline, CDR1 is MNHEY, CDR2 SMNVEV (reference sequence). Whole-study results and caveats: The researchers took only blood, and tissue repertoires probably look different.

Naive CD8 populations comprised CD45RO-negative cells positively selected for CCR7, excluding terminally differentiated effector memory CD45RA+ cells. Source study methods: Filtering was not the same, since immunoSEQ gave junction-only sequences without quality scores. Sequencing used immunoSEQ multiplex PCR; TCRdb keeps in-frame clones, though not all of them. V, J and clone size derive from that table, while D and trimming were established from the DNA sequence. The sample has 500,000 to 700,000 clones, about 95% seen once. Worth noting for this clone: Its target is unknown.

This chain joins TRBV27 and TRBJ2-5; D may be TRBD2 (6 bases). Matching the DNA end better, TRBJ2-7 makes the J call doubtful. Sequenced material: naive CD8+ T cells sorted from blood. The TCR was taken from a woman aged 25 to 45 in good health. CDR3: CATLGTLHEQYF. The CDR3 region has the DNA TGTGCCACCCTCGGGACTCTCCACGAGCAGTACTTC.